The 20 T cell receptor beta chains below all came from one sample that was sequenced in a study of T cells in women clearing cervical HPV infection. TCRdb's table, derived via immunoSEQ multiplex PCR, lists solely in-frame clones and lacks some. In all, the sample yields about 48,000 clones. Sequencing was done on a sample of blood buffy coat. The receptors derive from a woman between 18 and 70 years old with a cervical HPV16 infection that either progressed to CIN3+ or cleared (not recorded which).

A note on this clone: The read halts 3 residues ahead of the CDR3 end, with the missing end drawn from the germline J gene. V and J are TRBV7-9 and TRBJ2-1; 11 positions agree with TRBD2. This CDR3 has 14 residues. The germline V gene encodes CDR1 SEHNR and CDR2 FQNEAQ (reference sequence). With V trimmed by 4 bases and J by 7 bases, 3 bases remained unmatched. The sequenced part of the CDR3 DNA is TGTGCCAGCAGCTCGCCTAGCGGGGGGAATGAG. Protein: CASSSPSGGNE. The whole CDR3 protein is CASSSPSGGNEQFF.

On this clone: From the germline J gene comes the end of the CDR3, since the read stops 3 residues before it. This rearrangement joins TRBV20-1 to TRBJ2-3; 10 nucleotides agree with TRBD1. The germline V gene encodes CDR1 DFQATT and CDR2 SNEGSKA (reference sequence). This CDR3 has 15 amino acids. With V trimmed by 6 bases and J by 5 bases, 11 bases remained unmatched. The DNA read from the CDR3 is TGCAGTGCCCATCCCGGGACAGGGGTAGTAGATACG. Protein product: CSAHPGTGVVDT. The entire CDR3 sequence reads CSAHPGTGVVDTQYF.

For this clone: The CDR3 end is not reached by the read, which stops 3 residues before it; the germline J gene fills it in. The chain combines TRBV19 with TRBJ1-1; D unclear. The length of the CDR3 is 14 residues. V was cut by 10 bases and J by 4 bases, with 19 bases left in between. The germline V gene has CDR1 LNHDA and CDR2 SQIVND (reference sequence). The CDR3 sequence: CATKEGRKSTEAFF. The DNA read from the CDR3 is TGTGCCACCAAAGAAGGCAGGAAGAGCACTGAA.

On this clone: The read ends 3 residues early relative to the CDR3; the germline J gene fills the gap. This sequence joins TRBV29-1 and TRBJ1-1; perhaps TRBD1 as D (5 bases). Germline V CDR1 and CDR2: SQVTM, ANQGSEA. The V end was cut by 4 bases, the J end by 5 bases, with 14 bases between. The CDR3 runs 13 residues. The CDR3 spells CSVAQGTLTEAFF. The sequenced part of the CDR3 DNA is TGCAGCGTTGCCCAGGGAACCCTAACTGAA.

In regard to this clone: The read ends 3 residues before the CDR3 terminus; that terminus is restored from the germline J gene. The chain uses TRBV11-2 and TRBJ2-5; weak D call: TRBD2 (6 bases). The CDR3 contains 15 residues. From germline, CDR1 is SGHAT and CDR2 FQNNGV. Deletions cut 2 bases from V and 6 bases from J, with 16 bases between. The CDR3 region is CASSLPAGRRQTQYF. Incomplete CDR3 DNA: TGTGCCAGCAGCTTACCTGCGGGGAGGCGACAGACC.

Concerning this clone itself: The read ends 3 residues early relative to the CDR3; the germline J gene fills the gap. The chain is built from TRBV5-1 and TRBJ1-5, with a weak D call TRBD1 (5 bases). V lost 0 bases and J 2 bases, leaving 9 bases between the germline ends. The V gene's germline CDR1 is SGHRS and CDR2 YFSETQ. The CDR3 has 15 amino acids. The CDR3 here is CASSLDGGGNQPQHF. The part of the CDR3 DNA that was read is TGCGCCAGCAGCTTGGACGGGGGTGGCAATCAGCCC.

Concerning this clone itself: Read coverage stops 3 residues before the CDR3 terminus; the germline J gene supplies the remainder. The V call is TRBV7-2, the J call TRBJ2-6; D not certain. CDR1 and CDR2 from the germline V gene are SGHTA and FQGNSA. Trimming removed 4 bases at V and 0 bases at J, with 7 bases between. The CDR3 has 15 residues. Partial CDR3 DNA: TGTGCCAGCAGCTACTCAATCTCTGGGGCCAACGTC. It encodes CASSYSISGANV. The whole CDR3 region reads CASSYSISGANVLTF.

Details on this clone: The CDR3 goes on 3 residues after the read ends, and that part is filled in from the germline J gene. The chain carries TRBV7-2 and TRBJ1-6; 7 nucleotides match TRBD1. The CDR3 contains 14 residues. The junction had 8 bases not matched to a gene; V was cut back by 5 bases and J by 10 bases. Looked up from germline, CDR1 is SGHTA and CDR2 is FQGNSA. The CDR3 is CASSKQGRNSPLHF. CDR3 bases read: TGTGCCAGCAGCAAACAGGGGCGGAACTCACCC.

As for this clone: The CDR3 is cut off 3 residues early in the read; its end comes from the germline J gene. This chain joins TRBV12-3 or TRBV12-4 and TRBJ2-5; D uncertain. The V and J ends lost 3 bases and 5 bases respectively, with 7 bases between them. This CDR3 region has 12 residues. CDR3 sequence reads: CASSFGRETQYF. The part of the CDR3 DNA that was read is TGTGCCAGCAGTTTTGGGCGCGAGACC.

As regards this clone: Sequencing ends 3 residues short of the CDR3 end; the germline J gene provides the rest. V gene TRBV5-1 combines with J gene TRBJ2-1, with 11 bases fitting TRBD2. The junction had 6 bases not matched to a gene; V was cut back by 4 bases and J by 6 bases. Germline loops: CDR1 SGHRS, CDR2 YFSETQ. The CDR3 runs to 15 residues. The part of the CDR3 DNA that was read is TGCGCCAGCAGCGATAGCGGGAGGGCCTCCAATGAG. Its protein is CASSDSGRASNE. In full, the CDR3 reads CASSDSGRASNEQFF.

Comments on this clone: The CDR3 goes on 3 residues after the read ends, and that part is filled in from the germline J gene. This chain uses TRBV11-2 with TRBJ2-3; D not certain. Germline V gene data show CDR1 as SGHAT and CDR2 as FQNNGV. The V gene lost 0 bases and the J gene lost 1 base, with 5 bases spanning the gap. The CDR3 spans 14 residues. The sequenced part of the CDR3 DNA is TGTGCCAGCAGCTTAGATCGGGGCACAGATACG. As protein: CASSLDRGTDT. The whole CDR3 sequence reads CASSLDRGTDTQYF.

As regards this clone: The read ends 3 residues early relative to the CDR3; the germline J gene fills the gap. The chain carries TRBV7-9 and TRBJ2-7, with D hard to call. Trimming stripped 5 bases from V and 6 bases from J, with 11 bases between. Looked up from germline, CDR1 is SEHNR and CDR2 is FQNEAQ (reference sequence). This CDR3 region has 12 residues. CDR3 DNA (partial): TGTGCCAGCAGCCCCATGCAGATCGAG. It encodes CASSPMQIE. The full CDR3 reads CASSPMQIEQYF.

Notes on this clone: The read stops 3 residues short of the end of the CDR3; the missing end is completed from the germline J gene. The genes are TRBV5-1 and TRBJ2-1, with TRBD2 identical over 7 bases. The CDR3 extends over 15 amino acids. V was clipped by 4 bases and J by 3 bases; unmatched bases: 7. Germline V gene lookup returns CDR1 SGHRS and CDR2 YFSETQ. CDR3 bases read: TGCGCCAGCAGCGAACTAGCGAGAGTCTACAATGAG. This translates into CASSELARVYNE. The whole CDR3 protein is CASSELARVYNEQFF.

As to this clone: The CDR3 extends 3 residues past the end of the read, so its final part is completed from the germline J gene. The chain has TRBV4-2 and TRBJ1-5, with no clear D. CDR1 is LGHNA and CDR2 is YNFKEQ in the germline V gene. The CDR3 contains 16 residues. Deletions cut 1 base from V and 0 bases from J, with 10 bases between. This CDR3 reads CASSQARSYSNQPQHF. The DNA read from the CDR3 is TGTGCCAGCAGCCAAGCCAGGAGCTATAGCAATCAGCCC.

In the case of this clone: The read terminates 3 residues before the CDR3 end, so the remaining end is supplied by the germline J gene. V is TRBV7-2 and J is TRBJ1-2; D is uncertain. This CDR3 comprises 15 residues. The V and J ends lost 4 bases and 0 bases respectively, with 12 bases between them. The germline V gene has CDR1 SGHTA and CDR2 FQGNSA. This chain's CDR3 is CASSSTVIANYGYTF. The covered CDR3 bases are TGTGCCAGCAGCTCAACAGTGATAGCTAACTATGGC.

Notes on this clone: The sequenced fragment ends 3 residues before the CDR3 boundary, so the rest is inferred from the germline J gene. The chain is built from TRBV7-9 and TRBJ2-2; a weak D match, TRBD1 (6 bases). Trimming took 3 bases from V and 3 from J, leaving 8 bases between them. The CDR3 totals 14 residues. Germline V gives CDR1 SEHNR, CDR2 FQNEAQ (reference sequence). The CDR3 reads CASSLNRDTGELFF. The CDR3 bases that were read are TGTGCCAGCAGCTTGAACAGGGACACCGGGGAG.

With respect to this clone: With the read ending 3 residues before the CDR3 end, the germline J gene is used to fill in that end. V gene TRBV2 combines with J gene TRBJ2-1, with 9 positions matching TRBD2. Germline CDR1 and CDR2: SNHLY and FYNNEI. V lost 6 bases to trimming and J lost 0 bases; unmatched junction nucleotides: 6. The CDR3 is 16 residues long. CDR3 sequence: CASRMTSGSSYNEQFF. The covered CDR3 bases are TGTGCCAGCAGAATGACTAGCGGAAGCTCCTACAATGAG.

Remarks on this clone: The read terminates 3 residues ahead of where the CDR3 ends, so the germline J gene completes it. The rearrangement joins TRBV7-9 to TRBJ2-3, with 9 bases lining up with TRBD1. The CDR3 length is 15 residues. The V gene's germline CDR1 is SEHNR and CDR2 FQNEAQ (reference sequence). The junction had 6 bases not matched to a gene; V was cut back by 5 bases and J by 3 bases. CDR3 DNA, as far as it was read: TGTGCCAGCAGCCCGACAGGGGGTTGGACAGATACG. It yields the protein CASSPTGGWTDT. The CDR3 in its entirety is CASSPTGGWTDTQYF.

Comment on this clone: The CDR3 end is not reached by the read, which stops 3 residues before it; the germline J gene fills it in. J is TRBJ2-2 and V is TRBV11-2; unclear D gene. Trimming shortened V by 5 bases and J by 4 bases, and 11 bases separated the two germline ends. Germline V lookup: CDR1 SGHAT, CDR2 FQNNGV. This CDR3 has 14 amino acids. The DNA read from the CDR3 is TGTGCCAGCAGCACACCCCTGAGCACCGGGGAG. Its protein product is CASSTPLSTGE. The CDR3 as a whole reads CASSTPLSTGELFF.

Regarding this clone: The read finishes 3 residues shy of the CDR3 end, and the germline J gene is used to complete it. The V gene is TRBV5-1, the J gene TRBJ2-1; tentative D call: TRBD2 (6 bases). Germline CDR1 SGHRS, CDR2 YFSETQ. This CDR3 contains 16 residues. The V gene lost 4 bases and the J gene lost 0 bases, with 14 bases spanning the gap. The CDR3 is CASSIYSGSSYNEQFF. CDR3 DNA, as far as it was read: TGCGCCAGCAGCATTTATAGCGGAAGCTCCTACAATGAG.